This TCR beta chain was retrieved from a study of CD8+ T cells in alopecia areata (dated by TCRdb to the late 2010s). For the study in its entirety: The treated patients, all with moderate-to-severe alopecia areata, were enrolled in an open-label pilot trial of oral tofacitinib given at 5 to 10 mg twice daily. Tofacitinib was given for 6 to 18 months, followed by 6 months of follow-up off drug to assess delayed response and recurrence. immunoSEQ multiplex PCR using 35 Vbeta forward primers and 13 Jbeta reverse primers was used to amplify TCRbeta CDR3 regions. Patients on tofacitinib were biopsied at baseline and after 4 and 24 weeks of treatment, and several of the patients also had a later scalp biopsy. High-throughput TCRbeta sequencing was used to examine T cell clonal expansion in alopecia areata in both the C3H/HeJ mouse model and human patients. In humans, TCRbeta sequencing was performed on scalp tissue and on sorted CD4+ and CD8+ peripheral blood T cells from healthy controls and from patients with patchy or totalis/universalis alopecia areata. RNA came from the PAXgene miRNA kit for fixed scalp, the miRNeasy kit for PBMCs, and the RNeasy kit for mouse skin. Clonality in the scalp was compared among normal scalp (n=4), patchy alopecia areata scalp (n=8), and alopecia totalis/universalis scalp (n=8).

Peripheral blood and lesional scalp punch biopsies were obtained from patients with alopecia areata. PBMCs were isolated by density centrifugation and stained for CD3, CD4 and CD8, after which CD4+ and CD8+ T cells were sorted on a FACSAria. The library was prepared using the immunoSEQ multiplex PCR assay. For TCR sequencing, RNA was extracted from every sample and reverse transcribed into cDNA to serve as template. First-strand cDNA was synthesized using SuperScript III with a 2:1 mix of oligo-dT and random hexamers. A synthetic immune receptor repertoire was used to measure amplification bias, and any remaining bias was corrected computationally. The source study handled its data this way. Raw reads were preprocessed for error removal, and CDR3 was defined according to IMGT conventions as running from the conserved cysteine to phenylalanine. To get clonality, Shannon entropy was normalized by log2 of the number of productive unique TCRs and the result was subtracted from 1. Whether scalp clones were CD4 or CD8 was inferred by matching scalp TCRbeta sequences against CD4 and CD8 repertoires sorted from blood. TCRdb obtained this table from immuneACCESS and retained in-frame rearrangements with V and J assigned. These tables miss some clones; where compared with another copy, unresolved V genes account for less than half of the shortfall, and the remainder is unexplained. Clone size and the V and J calls come from that table; the DNA yielded D and trimming. For this sample the table gives 130,000 to 150,000 clones, of which around 47% were detected only once. The ten top clones hold more than 6.5% of the sample.

Between the V and J ends, shortened by 1 base and 4 bases respectively, the junction contains 17 bases. The CDR1 and CDR2 encoded by the germline V gene (reference sequence) are LNHNV and YYDKDF. The CDR3, cysteine through phenylalanine, is 16 amino acids long. The sequence is cut down to CDR3 DNA, 48 bases in frame from base 1. Regarding this clone: Its target antigen remains unknown. Per-base qualities were not stored, and no clone one base away is much larger.

Overall results and qualifications from the work: Compared with mice, TCR sequences shared between patients were less clear, possibly partly because of HLA diversity across the patient population. Compared with normal scalp, lesional scalp, particularly in alopecia totalis/universalis, had higher clonality and more expanded CD8+ clones, which suggests antigenic drive. Unlike mouse skin, where gammadelta T cells dominate, normal human skin contains resident alphabeta T cells that get sequenced too, which complicates analysis of the scalp TCR repertoire.

This sequence originates from a human donor with alopecia areata. Sequencing was carried out using CD4+ T cells sorted from blood. Here the chain combines TRBV15 and TRBJ2-7; D gene: possibly TRBD1, on 8 matching bases. The encoded CDR3 is CATSRARGLAVYEQYF. The DNA sequence is as follows: TGTGCCACCAGCAGAGCCAGGGGGCTAGCGGTTTACGAGCAGTACTTC.